This entry is about one TCR beta chain. Its antigen is still unknown. Base qualities are missing; no much larger clone stands one base away. The germline V end is reduced by 3 bases and the J end by 0 bases; junction bases left unmatched: 3. The CDR3, from cysteine to phenylalanine, totals 15 residues. The kept DNA is CDR3 alone, 45 bases in frame from the first base. The treatment or condition label for this specimen denotes: allogeneic hematopoietic cell transplantation with graft depleted of TCRalphabeta T cells and CD19 B cells. The children who served as transplant recipients had been given grafts of TCRalphabeta/CD19-depleted allogeneic hematopoietic cells. This sample is part of a study of T-cell reconstitution after alpha-beta-depleted transplantation in children (dated by TCRdb to about 2016). Broadly, across the study: Using TCR repertoire profiling, the study followed T-cell immune reconstitution in a quantitative way in children after TCRalphabeta/CD19-depleted allogeneic hematopoietic cell transplantation.

Receptor libraries were prepared by PCR. Reads for this sample came from an Illumina HiSeq 2500. TCR library preparation used molecular barcoding, with unique molecular identifiers applied to normalize quantification of the TCRbeta repertoire. TCRdb handled the public reads itself, with Q25 trimming in fastp and clone calling in MiXCR, and kept productive beta chains. Rows with one shared CDR3 protein collapse into an entry with the most common genes and DNA. This sample has around 580,000 distinct CDR3 sequences in its table, and about 23% of those were observed once. The ten largest clones take up about 14% of the sample. What the work shows at the level of the full study, not this receptor alone: The apparently early recovery of alphabetaT-cell counts about two months after transplant reportedly depended on only several hundred rapidly expanded clones that came from non-depleted graft cells. In some patients, the high TCRbeta diversity seen at day 60 was put down to recipient T cells and intrathymic progenitors that had survived conditioning. Hyperexpanded clone frequencies declined over subsequent months; after one year, T-cell counts and TCRbeta diversity were mostly attributed to newly produced T cells.

The clonotype originates from a boy less than two years old who had a stem cell transplant for acute myeloid leukemia, so the T cells may come from the graft donor. This sequence uses TRBV12-3 or TRBV12-4 and TRBJ2-5; the central 8 bases match TRBD1. The sample consisted of PBMCs, mostly from graft donor cells, taken 360 days after TCRalphabeta/CD19-depleted stem cell transplant. The DNA sequence is TGTGCCAGCAGTTTCCGACAGGGGTACCAAGAGACCCAGTACTTC. This translates into CASSFRQGYQETQYF.